A selection of T cell receptor beta chains follows, all from one sample in a study of T cell repertoires in ileal Crohn's disease. Data came from immunoSEQ multiplex PCR; TCRdb stores just in-frame clones and leaves some out. The top ten hold under 5% of the sample, which has about 13,000 clones, around four fifths seen once. The source material was ileal tissue. The receptors originated from an adult with Crohn's disease. Both conserved end residues are part of each CDR3. D genes are given only for firm matches. Not all rows give a size; the values are once, few, many and, for expanded clones, a class.

d_call	j_call	clone_size	v_call	cdr3_nt	cdr3_aa
TRBD2	TRBJ2-7	medium-sized	TRBV4-2	TGTGCCAGCAGCCAAGACCCTAGCGGCCCCTACGAGCAGTACTTC	CASSQDPSGPYEQYF
.	TRBJ2-7	.	TRBV2	TGTGCCAGCAGTTGGACAGAGTCCCGATACTACGAGCAGTACTTC	CASSWTESRYYEQYF
.	TRBJ2-1	.	TRBV7-9	TGTGCCAGCAGCTTACTGAGATTTATCTACAATGAGCAGTTCTTC	CASSLLRFIYNEQFF
TRBD1	TRBJ2-1	.	TRBV5-1	TGCGCCAGCAGCTTGGAGCAGGGGGCGCGGGATGAGCAGTTCTTC	CASSLEQGARDEQFF
TRBD2	TRBJ2-5	.	TRBV5-1	TGCGCCAGCAGTCCGACTAGCGGCCAAGAGACCCAGTACTTC	CASSPTSGQETQYF
TRBD1	TRBJ1-5	.	TRBV19	TGTGCCAGTAGTGCCCGACAGGGGCCCCAGCATTTT	CASSARQGPQHF
TRBD2	TRBJ2-7	few	TRBV18	TGTGCCAGCTCACCGCGGGGGGGAGGCTCCTACGAGCAGTACTTC	CASSPRGGGSYEQYF
.	TRBJ2-3	medium-sized	TRBV14	TGTGCCAGCAGTCCCGGGTTAACTAGCACAGATACGCAGTATTTT	CASSPGLTSTDTQYF
.	TRBJ2-4	.	TRBV7-5	TGTGCCAGAAGCGTAGTTTGGGGGCTCCAAGCCAAAAACATTCAGTACTTC	CARSVVWGLQAKNIQYF
.	TRBJ2-3	few	TRBV5-1	TGCGCCAGCACCTTTGGGACTAGCACAGATACGCAGTATTTT	CASTFGTSTDTQYF
TRBD1	TRBJ2-7	.	TRBV6-5	TGTGCCAGCAGGGGACAGGGGGTAAGAAACGAGCAGTACTTC	CASRGQGVRNEQYF
TRBD1	TRBJ2-7	.	TRBV5-1	TGCGCCAGCAGCTTTACAGGGGTATGGTATTGGGTCGTGCCCTACGAGCAGTACTTC	CASSFTGVWYWVVPYEQYF
TRBD2	TRBJ2-1	once	TRBV10-3	TGTGCCATCAGTCCGGGGGGGCGGAATGAGCAGTTCTTC	CAISPGGRNEQFF
.	TRBJ2-5	.	TRBV5-7	TGTGCCAGCAGCTTAAGAGGGGGGGAAGAGACCCAGTACTTC	CASSLRGGEETQYF
.	TRBJ2-2	.	TRBV9	TGTGCCAGCAGCGCTCAGGGGCCCGGGGAGCTGTTTTTT	CASSAQGPGELFF
.	TRBJ2-4	.	TRBV19	TGTGCCAGTAGTATTGGGCGGGAAAACATTCAGTACTTC	CASSIGRENIQYF
TRBD1	TRBJ2-7	.	TRBV14	TGTGCCAGCAGCTCCCATTCGACAGGGCGAGGTTACGAGCAGTACTTC	CASSSHSTGRGYEQYF
TRBD2	TRBJ2-5	once	TRBV18	TGTGCCAGCTCACCATTACTAGCGAGAGAGACCCAGTACTTC	CASSPLLARETQYF
.	TRBJ2-3	once	TRBV9	TGTGCCAGCAGCGTAGCCCAGCGGAGCACAGATACGCAGTATTTT	CASSVAQRSTDTQYF
TRBD1	TRBJ1-1	.	TRBV10-1	TGCGCCAGCAGCCGGGGACAGTCTGAAGCTTTCTTT	CASSRGQSEAFF
TRBD1	TRBJ2-7	.	TRBV5-1	TGCGCCACGGGACCCGGGACAGAAACGGGGGAGCAGTACTTC	CATGPGTETGEQYF
.	TRBJ2-7	.	TRBV2	TGTGCCAGCATCTTGTTGGATCAGGGCTACGAGCAGTACTTC	CASILLDQGYEQYF
TRBD2	TRBJ2-3	.	TRBV28	TGTGCCCTTAGGGAGGGTTTCACAGATACGCAGTATTTT	CALREGFTDTQYF
TRBD1	TRBJ2-5	.	TRBV27	TGTGCCAGCAGTACAGGGGGCTGGGGAGAGACCCAGTACTTC	CASSTGGWGETQYF
TRBD2	TRBJ2-1	.	TRBV19	TGTGCCAGTAGTAGCGGGAGAGATTACAATGAGCAGTTCTTC	CASSSGRDYNEQFF
.	TRBJ2-7	.	TRBV9	TGTGCCAGCAGCGTAGCTCAGGGGATCTCCTACGAGCAGTACTTC	CASSVAQGISYEQYF
TRBD1	TRBJ2-3	.	TRBV30	TGTGCCTGGAGTGCCGGGACAGGGACTAGCACAGATACGCAGTATTTT	CAWSAGTGTSTDTQYF
TRBD2	TRBJ2-3	.	TRBV9	TGTGCCAGCAGCGTGGGGACTAGCGGGAGAAGGACAGATACGCAGTATTTT	CASSVGTSGRRTDTQYF
TRBD2	TRBJ2-7	.	TRBV6-1	TGTGCCAGCAGTGGGGGGGGACTAGCGACCTACGAGCAGTACTTC	CASSGGGLATYEQYF